This T cell receptor beta chain came from a study of cytomegalovirus exposure and HLA in healthy donors (dated by TCRdb to about 2017). With regard to the full study: According to an earlier analysis of 587 of the donors, some 180 million T cells yielded 117 million unique TCR beta sequences and about 300 Gb of sequence data. An early release covering around 630 HLA-typed donors comprised around 300 gigabases of sequencing data and roughly 85 million unique TCR sequences. Of the 398 genotyped donors, 80% to 90% were placed in the genetic ancestry cluster associated with self-reported Caucasian donors. The study was designed to test whether signatures of past pathogen exposure could be identified by cataloging public T cell receptors. The study profiled the T cell repertoires of 500 to 800 subjects by immunosequencing and related them to cytomegalovirus serostatus. Besides the first cohort of 666 subjects, a separate validation cohort made up of 120 different subjects was used. The study combined high-throughput TCR immunosequencing, statistical association of individual TCRs with disease status, and machine learning to predict cytomegalovirus infection status. A later analysis re-examined previously published TCR beta repertoires from just over 650 donors and added high-resolution HLA genotyping to investigate patterns of TCR occurrence. Rather than drawing on any new phenotypic data, the later analysis identified candidate immune exposures from TCR beta sequences and the way those sequences occurred across donors. An earlier analysis of fewer than 750 of the donors used high-throughput TCR beta sequencing to judge whether each TCR beta V gene segment behaved as functional or pseudogenic. Donor age, sex, ethnicity and CMV serostatus were collected together with the repertoire data. Genome-wide SNP genotypes for about 55% of the roughly 670 donors were used in a later genetic analysis, which treated that subset as a discovery cohort. Every discovery cohort repertoire had been produced on one sequencing platform. Class I and class II HLA loci were covered by the typing at four-digit resolution. Typing coverage differed by locus: A, B, C, DRB1 and DQB1 were typed in roughly 620-640 donors, DQA1 in 522, DPA1 in 600 to 610, and DPB1 in 472. Roughly five DR-DQ haplotypes were handled as single units for association and clustering because linkage in the cohort was strong. On average, 235,054 unique TCR beta nucleotide sequences were sequenced per donor among 350 to 400 genotyped donors of the cohort, with 15% to 20% of those sequences being non-productive.

Via the germline V gene, CDR1 is SGDLS and CDR2 YYNGEE. V lost 3 bases and J lost 3 bases, and the count of bases not matched to a germline gene is 7. Its CDR3 holds 15 amino acids, cysteine through phenylalanine. Kept here is only the CDR3 DNA, which spans 45 bases and is read in frame from base 1. On the study overall, not on this receptor specifically: Compared with equally common non-associated chains, HLA-associated TCR beta chains in a later analysis were more clonally expanded and had lower generation probabilities. Because HLA typing was missing for some donors at each locus, association tests included only the typed subset. For the cohort, immune exposure information was limited to CMV serostatus. Broadly in line with IMGT annotations, most TCR beta V segments showed up in productive rearrangements about 87% or about 30% of the time in an earlier analysis of under 700 of the donors. The study listed approximately 150 TCR beta chains as associated with cytomegalovirus. According to the authors, the approach could potentially be generalized to other disease states and immunological phenotypes. Across donors, most TCR sequences were observed very rarely, whereas some public TCRs were present in many individuals. A cluster of highly shared sequence variants was judged likely to represent a technical artifact of the sequencing pipeline. Three of the identified cytomegalovirus-associated TCR beta chains were confirmed in vitro to be specific for cytomegalovirus antigens. V-gene and J-gene trimming of TCR beta chains was associated with a missense DCLRE1C variant in a later genetic analysis, and the association was replicated in an independent cohort. The classifier was reported to diagnose cytomegalovirus status with high specificity and sensitivity in both the original cohort and the validation cohort. In a later analysis, some 18,000 TCR beta sequences were associated with specific HLA alleles at a false discovery rate of 0.05. A later analysis reported that several top co-occurrence clusters appeared linked to parvovirus B19, influenza, CMV and Epstein-Barr virus. Some 16 rarely observed V segments, including chromosome 9 orphons, were excluded from the earlier analysis of about 500 of the donors because counts were too low. In a later analysis, TCR association rates were found to vary across HLA loci, with the most associated TCRs seen for DRB1 alleles and the fewest for HLA-C alleles. Most CMV-associated TCR beta chains appeared to be HLA-restricted in a later analysis, and the HLA associations seemed to be driven largely by CMV exposure. Presence/absence analyses assumed roughly uniform sequencing depth across donors, an assumption that may not hold. A further reported finding was that TCR beta sequences accurately predicted the HLA-A and HLA-B alleles for most subjects in the first cohort. Linkage disequilibrium might explain the correlated functional status among segregating V segments, but an unknown experimental factor could not be excluded. Strong co-occurrence of HLA alleles, especially DR and DQ, made assigning TCR associations to individual alleles difficult. In a later genetic analysis, fewer N-insertions in productive TCRs were reported among donors in an Asian-associated ancestry cluster than the roughly 640-donor mean. Because the 87-base-pair reads could not distinguish some IMGT-functional V segments, including TRBV6-2 and TRBV6-3, those segments were excluded. In this cohort, only TCR beta chains were sequenced, and detectable features were limited by the absence of alpha or paired-chain data.

The library was produced with the immunoSEQ multiplex PCR assay. For the multiplex PCR, a mixture combining 60 forward primers for TCR Vbeta segments and 13 reverse primers for TCR Jbeta segments was used. Amplification of the CDR3 region of rearranged TCR beta genes was performed with a multiplex PCR assay on genomic DNA. Amplified TCR beta libraries were sequenced as 87-base-pair reads on the Illumina HiSeq System. From the authors' description of their analysis: A later analysis tallied roughly 78 million unique TCR beta chains across the 550 to 850 repertoires, and about 10 million of those chains were shared by two or more donors. To remove PCR and sequencing errors, raw reads were error-corrected and collapsed into unique sequences using a nearest-neighbor algorithm that merged closely related sequences. V, D and J gene segments were assigned by aligning CDR3 sequences to IMGT reference sequences. For a sequence to be retained, a match of at least six nucleotides was required to both a V gene segment and a J gene segment. Rearrangements were classified as productive when the CDR3 lacked stop codons and remained in frame with V and J, and all other rearrangements were classified as non-productive. CDR3 was defined according to IMGT convention as the region running from the second conserved V-encoded cysteine to the conserved J-encoded phenylalanine. In an earlier analysis of around 540 of the donors, sequences lacking an unambiguous match to a single V gene segment were excluded. In an earlier analysis of approximately 560 of the donors, a V segment was called functional when productive rearrangements were above 56.7%, and segregating when the standard deviation between donors exceeded 5%. To diagnose cytomegalovirus status from the catalog of TCR beta chain sequences, a statistical classification framework was built. In a later analysis, V and J genes were assigned by comparing TCR nucleotide sequences against IMGT/GENE-DB human TR gene sequences. In a later analysis, CDR3 sequences and most-parsimonious VDJ recombination scenarios were assigned using the TCRdist pipeline. In a later analysis, each TCR beta chain was defined by its CDR3 amino acid sequence together with its V-gene family, and reads lacking a unique V-gene family were excluded. In a later analysis, 450 to 600 highly shared, low-generation-probability nucleotide sequences were removed to address suspected cross-contamination and a sequencing artifact. A later analysis calculated a clonal expansion index for each public chain from normalized within-repertoire ranks of inferred template counts. In a later analysis, generation probabilities were computed with a VDJ recombination model fitted to out-of-frame rearrangements, and the resulting probabilities were checked against IGoR. Hypergeometric tests were used in a later analysis to score TCR-TCR, TCR-HLA and TCR-CMV co-occurrence, with a repertoire-size bias correction applied to the TCR pairs. To estimate false discovery rates, a later analysis permuted the HLA or CMV assignments 20 times. A later analysis grouped co-occurring TCRs with DBSCAN, adding TCRdist sequence similarity when clustering within HLA-allele-positive subsets. For co-occurrence clustering, repertoires with fewer than 30,000 or more than 120,000 public chains were excluded, along with about five repertoires with anomalous nucleotide sharing. The table comes from immuneACCESS by way of TCRdb, which keeps in-frame sequences with V and J called. Part of the clones is missing from these tables; in studies checked, under half for an unresolved V gene and the rest for unknown reasons. V and J calls and clone size are given by that table; D and trimming were obtained from the DNA. In all, the sample holds tens of thousands of clones, and roughly 64% of those were seen once. 15% of the sample rests with the top ten.

The cohort consisted of 600 to 750 healthy bone marrow donors. All cohort members were sampled while nominally healthy, although unrecorded immune exposures were likely present. The donor tested CMV seropositive, placing the donor among the 290 or so seropositive members of the cohort. Every donor gave a peripheral blood sample, and the peripheral blood mononuclear cells from that sample were used for TCR beta sequencing. The Qiagen DNeasy Blood Extraction Kit was used to extract genomic DNA from the blood cell samples. In regard to this clone: It lacks a known antigen. Base qualities were left out, and no much larger clone turns up one base away.

Sequenced input: PBMCs. Recombination connected TRBV9 to TRBJ1-2; TRBD1 lines up with 8 middle nucleotides. The receptor was isolated from a middle-aged woman in good health and CMV-seropositive. Read as DNA, the sequence is TGTGCCAGCAGCGCCTCAGGGGGCGCTTACTATGGCTACACCTTC. The resulting protein is CASSASGGAYYGYTF.